The 9 T cell receptor beta chains presented below share a single source sample, sequenced in a study of tumor-infiltrating lymphocytes in oesophageal squamous cell carcinoma. Each CDR3 protein gets one entry after TCRdb re-called the PCR reads with MiXCR. This table has around 12,000 distinct CDR3 sequences, around half appearing once. The sequencing sample was made of esophageal tumor tissue. All receptors come from a male donor with esophageal squamous cell carcinoma.

This clonotype turned up a few times. The genes are TRBV5-5 and TRBJ2-6, with TRBD2 identical over 7 bases. V lost 5 bases and J lost 1; bases outside the gene matches: 3. The CDR3 contains 15 residues. Germline-derived CDR1 and CDR2 are SGHKS and YYEKEE (reference sequence). The CDR3 DNA sequence: TGTGCCAGCAGTCTCGGGGGGTCTGGGGCCAACGTCCTGACTTTC. It codes for CASSLGGSGANVLTF.

This CDR3 is CASSHAPDSRTSYEQYF. The CDR3 DNA sequence: TGTGCCAGCAGCCACGCCCCGGACAGTCGAACGTCCTACGAGCAGTACTTC. V usage is TRBV7-8 and J usage is TRBJ2-7; TRBD1 is a possible D gene (6 bases). CDR1 is SGHVS, CDR2 FQNEAQ, per germline. V dropped 5 bases and J dropped 1 base, with 21 bases sitting between them. The CDR3 consists of 17 residues.

This clonotype was recorded a few times. Possible read error: a much larger clone is one base away. The rearrangement uses TRBV5-1 and TRBJ2-7; D may be TRBD2 (6 bases). Germline CDR1 is SGHRS and CDR2 is YFSETQ. The CDR3 runs 16 residues. The V and J ends lost 5 bases and 7 bases respectively, with 25 bases between them. Written as DNA, the CDR3 is TGCGCCAGCAGGTCGGGAGCAGGGAGCTCCTACAATGAGCAGTACTTC. Amino acid sequence: CASRSGAGSSYNEQYF.

A word on this clonotype: A read error may account for a junction end that differs from germline. The chain joins TRBV27 to TRBJ2-1; 9 nucleotides line up with TRBD1. In germline, CDR1 is MNHEY, CDR2 SMNVEV (reference sequence). This CDR3 spans 15 amino acids. The CDR3 nucleotides are TGTGCCAGCAGTTCGGGGACAGGGATGAATTCACCCCTCCACTTC. It specifies CASSSGTGMNSPLHF.

This clonotype turned up a few times. J is TRBJ2-3 and V is TRBV4-3; 9 bases line up with TRBD2. Looked up from germline, CDR1 is LGHNA and CDR2 is YSLEER. This CDR3 has 16 residues. J gave up 3 bases and V 1 base, and 5 bases lay outside the gene matches. The DNA for the CDR3 is TGCGCCAGCAGCCAAGGGATAGCGGGAGAGACAGATACGCAGTATTTT. Translation: CASSQGIAGETDTQYF.

This chain joins TRBV11-1 and TRBJ2-3, with no clear D. The V and J ends lost 4 bases and 4 bases respectively, with 6 bases between them. Looked up from germline, CDR1 is SGHAT and CDR2 is FQDESV (reference sequence). There are 12 residues in the CDR3. The CDR3, as DNA: TGTGCCAGCAGCTACGGCCCAGATACGCAGTATTTT. Its translation: CASSYGPDTQYF.

This clonotype was picked up a small number of times. The chain uses TRBV7-2 and TRBJ2-5, with D maybe TRBD1 (8 bases). Trimming removed 1 base at V and 4 bases at J, with 13 bases between. Germline V lookup: CDR1 SGHTA, CDR2 FQGNSA. The CDR3 is made up of 15 amino acids. The CDR3 sequence is CASSLVHRGGETQYF. CDR3 DNA sequence: TGTGCCAGCAGCTTAGTTCACAGGGGGGGAGAGACCCAGTACTTC.

V gene TRBV7-4 combines with J gene TRBJ2-6, with 14 bases lining up with TRBD2. The end of the DNA is better explained by TRBJ2-1, so the J call may be wrong. Germline loops: CDR1 SGHVT, CDR2 SQSDAQ. CDR3 size: 16 residues. The CDR3 region has the DNA TGTGCCAGCAGCTTAGGGCGACTAGCGGGAGGGGGTGAGCAGTTCTTC. This codes for CASSLGRLAGGGEQFF.

The chain uses TRBV7-9 and TRBJ2-5; a weak D match, TRBD2 (5 bases). The closer fit of TRBJ2-1 to the DNA end suggests the J call may be wrong. Germline V CDR1 and CDR2: SEHNR, FQNEAQ (reference sequence). The CDR3 sequence is 12 residues long. CDR3 amino acids: CASGFSAGEQFF. The CDR3, as DNA: TGTGCCAGCGGTTTTAGCGCTGGGGAGCAGTTCTTC.